This entry concerns a single T cell receptor beta chain. TCRdb's copy holds only in-frame clones and misses some; the assay was immunoSEQ multiplex PCR. The table includes about 40,000 clones, 82% detected once. The record originates from a study of OX40 agonist ivuxolimab in advanced cancers. The germline V gene encodes CDR1 MRHNA and CDR2 SNTAGT. The junction had 12 bases not matched to a gene; V was cut back by 8 bases and J by 5 bases. The CDR3 totals 15 residues. The TCR was taken from an adult with an advanced solid tumor such as melanoma, head and neck, liver or kidney cancer. The rearrangement links TRBV6-4 to TRBJ2-7; 10 bases align to TRBD2. Source: CD4+ or CD8+ T cells sorted from blood, taken in a trial of the OX40 agonist ivuxolimab. The CDR3 coding sequence is TGTGCCAGCTCTGGGGACAAGCGGGGGGGAAACGAGCAGTACTTC. This encodes CASSGDKRGGNEQYF.